The present T cell receptor beta chain was sequenced within a study of beta chain features in type 1 diabetes. Study results and limitations: Equally in patients and controls, shorter templates might have been favored by PCR.

The isolated RNA, all of it, was reverse transcribed, so expressed TCRB transcripts were what got sequenced. For naive, central memory and regulatory T cell samples, reads averaged around 3.6 million. Produced via immunoSEQ multiplex PCR; TCRdb's table is partial and in-frame only. This table has almost 250,000 clones, 11% to 15% appearing once. Germline CDR1 is MNHEY and CDR2 is SVGAGI. V lost 8 bases and J lost 4, with 14 bases in between. The CDR3 spans 13 residues. With respect to this clone: Its antigen remains unknown.

The receptor comes from a woman aged 40 to 55 in good health. The chain links TRBV6-5 to TRBJ2-5, with D possibly matching TRBD2 (6 bases). Sequenced material: naive CD4+ T cells from blood. This CDR3 reads CASGTGVGETQYF. The CDR3 DNA sequence: TGTGCCAGCGGAACGGGGGTGGGAGAGACCCAGTACTTC.